The sequence of this TCR beta chain was determined in a study of cytomegalovirus exposure and HLA in healthy donors. Overall study findings and caveats: The study carried out a later analysis of TCR beta sequences. It associated some 17,000 of them with specific HLA alleles at a false discovery rate of 0.05. A missense DCLRE1C variant was associated with V- and J-gene trimming of TCR beta chains in a later analysis, and an independent cohort replicated the association. Earlier analysis found most TCR beta V segments productive about 87% or about 30% of the time.

As for this clone: Its target is not known.

Amplification used 60 Vbeta primers and 13 Jbeta primers. Profiling relied on immunoSEQ multiplex PCR, and the TCRdb table lists in-frame clones only, not all of them. Of approximately 170,000 clones in the sample, around 62% were seen once. Sequencing was performed on PBMCs. The TCR sequence derives from a man aged 35-49 years in good health and CMV-seronegative.

CDR3 protein: CASSEQGAETQYF. The CDR3 DNA follows: TGTGCCAGCAGTGAACAGGGGGCAGAGACCCAGTACTTC. This sequence joins TRBV6-1 and TRBJ2-5; TRBD1 aligns across 8 bases. This CDR3 comprises 13 residues. The trim removed 2 bases at V and 4 bases at J, leaving 0 bases unmatched. Germline values: CDR1 MNHNS, CDR2 SASEGT.